This TCR beta chain was profiled in a study of CD8 T cells in ankylosing spondylitis. In its sample, this clonotype was seen a few times. Its antigen is undetermined. General observations from the study: Earlier reports found some motif variants in synovial fluid and blood in reactive arthritis. What seemed typical of ankylosing spondylitis blood was a TCR beta motif built from about 8 highly homologous variants. Researchers report that disease-linked clones proved CD8+ and relatively rare in peripheral blood. Disease-linked clones reportedly showed significant enrichment in matched ankylosing spondylitis synovial fluid.

The CDR3 is 14 residues long. Trimming cost V 7 bases and J 7 bases; bases outside gene matches: 12. Quantitative 5'-RACE with molecular barcodes produced the TCR beta libraries. A single record per CDR3 protein comes from TCRdb applying MiXCR to the 5' RACE reads. The table records roughly 440,000 distinct CDR3 sequences, approximately 17% of them present only once. The chain joins TRBV12-3 or TRBV12-4 to TRBJ2-5; 7 nucleotides agree with TRBD1. Sample: blood, either unsorted or a sorted T cell fraction (not recorded which). This sequence was found in a male donor with ankylosing spondylitis. CDR3 in DNA: TGTGCCAGCACCGAGACAGGGAAAGTAGGGACCCAGTACTTC. Amino acids: CASTETGKVGTQYF.